This TCR beta chain was recovered during a study of cytomegalovirus exposure and HLA in healthy donors. Regarding the study as a whole: Presence/absence analyses supposed approximately even sequencing depth among donors. Later analysis identified about 15,000 TCR beta sequences associated with HLA alleles, using a false discovery rate threshold of 0.05.

13 Jbeta primers and 60 Vbeta primers were used for the PCR. Sequenced by immunoSEQ multiplex PCR; TCRdb stores in-frame clones only, minus some. The sample records 140,000 or so clones, 75% to 90% being singletons. Germline V lookup: CDR1 MNHNS, CDR2 SASEGT. CDR3 length: 15 amino acids. After removal of 2 bases from V and 6 bases from J, the junction contained 9 bases not matched to a gene. While unrecorded immune exposures were likely, the donors were nominally healthy when sampled. For this clone: Its antigen is undetermined.

This clonotype originated in a woman in her twenties or thirties in good health and CMV-seronegative. The chain recombines TRBV6-1 with TRBJ2-5; 7 bases line up with TRBD1. Sequencing used PBMCs. CDR3 protein: CASSETGAFGKTQYF. The CDR3 coding sequence is TGTGCCAGCAGTGAAACAGGGGCGTTCGGGAAGACCCAGTACTTC.